Presented here are 12 T cell receptor beta chains from one specimen sequenced in a study of blood T cell repertoires in COVID-19. The repertoire was sequenced with immunoSEQ multiplex PCR; TCRdb's copy has only in-frame clones and lacks some. The table has roughly 80,000 clones, 75% to 95% seen once; the top ten hold about 2%. Sequenced input: peripheral blood. The receptors originated from a woman aged 50 to 65 in a cohort sampled during active COVID-19.

The chain recombines TRBV30 with TRBJ2-7; 11 positions agree with TRBD1. CDR3 length: 14 residues. The J segment lost 2 bases and the V segment lost 2 bases, leaving 2 bases of the junction unmatched. Germline V gives CDR1 GTSNPN, CDR2 SVGIG (reference sequence). CDR3 loop: CAWSRGQGAYEQYF. The CDR3 DNA is TGTGCCTGGAGTCGGGGACAGGGGGCCTACGAGCAGTACTTC.

This CDR3 reads CASSEHRNLGNQPQHF. The CDR3 nucleotides read TGTGCCAGCAGTGAACACAGGAACCTTGGGAATCAGCCCCAGCATTTT. The chain uses TRBV6-1 and TRBJ1-5; a weak D match, TRBD1 (5 bases). The germline CDR1 and CDR2 sequences are MNHNS and SASEGT. The CDR3 is 16 amino acids. The V end lost 2 bases, the J end lost 4 bases, and 15 bases lay between the germline ends.

CDR3 protein: CATSRAAGGPGEQYF. For the CDR3, the DNA is TGTGCCACCAGCAGAGCAGCGGGAGGGCCGGGTGAGCAGTACTTC. This chain links TRBV15 with TRBJ2-7, with 10 bases aligning to TRBD2. This CDR3 contains 15 residues. J gave up 7 bases and V 1 base, and 7 bases lay outside the gene matches. The V gene's germline CDR1 is LNHNV and CDR2 YYDKDF (reference sequence).

The chain has TRBV2 and TRBJ2-3; tentatively, D is TRBD2 (7 bases). This CDR3 has 16 residues. Per the germline V gene, CDR1 is SNHLY and CDR2 is FYNNEI. Trimming took off 7 bases at V and 1 base at J, with 18 bases between the two ends. CDR3 bases: TGTGCCAGCACCATGTCCTCGGGGGGCCGCACAGATACGCAGTATTTT. Translation: CASTMSSGGRTDTQYF.

V is TRBV5-1 and J is TRBJ2-3; 15 positions match TRBD2. This CDR3 is 15 amino acids long. Per the germline V gene, CDR1 is SGHRS and CDR2 is YFSETQ. The V gene end was trimmed by 3 bases and the J gene end by 12 bases; junction bases not matched to a gene: 8. CDR3 sequence reads: CASSYGTSGGQFQYF. In DNA, the CDR3 is TGCGCCAGCAGCTACGGGACTAGCGGGGGGCAGTTTCAGTATTTT.

The sample holds one count of this clone. The chain links TRBV2 to TRBJ2-7; the D gene is possibly TRBD2 (5 bases). This CDR3 is 13 amino acids long. Germline assignment: CDR1 SNHLY and CDR2 FYNNEI. Between the trimmed V and J ends, which lost 11 bases and 6 bases, there was a span of 20 bases. CDR3 amino acids: CAGSTVGVGEQYF. The CDR3 bases are TGTGCCGGGTCAACGGTCGGGGTGGGCGAGCAGTACTTC.

This chain connects TRBV6-6 to TRBJ2-7; 10 nucleotides align to TRBD2. Germline V gives CDR1 MNHNY, CDR2 SVGAGI (reference sequence). V shed 6 bases and J 9 bases; nucleotides not matched to a gene: 11. The CDR3 covers 14 residues. CDR3 in DNA: TGTGCCAGCAGAACCGGGACTAGCGACTTCGGGCAGTACTTC. This codes for CASRTGTSDFGQYF.

This clone appeared a single time. One junction end disagrees with the germline gene, perhaps due to a read error. The gene calls are TRBV7-7 and TRBJ2-2; D gene uncertain. The CDR3 spans 14 residues. In germline, CDR1 is SSHAT, CDR2 FNYEAQ (reference sequence). CDR3 DNA sequence: TGTGCTAGCAGCTTAGTCTCGAACACCGGGGAGCTGTTTTTT. It specifies CASSLVSNTGELFF.

The chain uses TRBV7-9 and TRBJ1-2; D is undetermined. Germline CDR1 is SEHNR and CDR2 is FQNEAQ (reference sequence). Trimming took off 1 base at V and 8 bases at J, with 11 bases between the two ends. The CDR3 runs 13 residues. The chain's CDR3 is CASSLEAPGGYTF. CDR3 DNA: TGTGCCAGCAGCTTAGAGGCCCCCGGGGGCTACACCTTC.

The CDR3 DNA is TGTGCCAGCAGTCTATTCGGGACAGGGTCTTCATACGAGCAGTACTTC. Translating it yields CASSLFGTGSSYEQYF. The V and J genes are TRBV6-2 or TRBV6-3 and TRBJ2-7; 9 positions match TRBD1. The germline V gene encodes CDR1 MNHEY and CDR2 SVGEGT. V lost 5 bases and J lost 4; bases outside the gene matches: 12. CDR3 size: 16 residues.

This chain joins TRBV30 and TRBJ1-6, with a tentative D call TRBD1 (5 bases). Germline CDR1 GTSNPN, CDR2 SVGIG (reference sequence). Trimming shortened V by 1 base and J by 10 bases, and 11 bases separated the two germline ends. The CDR3 extends over 13 amino acids. The CDR3 loop reads CAWSAAGKSPLHF. In DNA form, the CDR3 reads TGTGCCTGGAGTGCGGCAGGGAAATCACCCCTCCACTTT.

Here the CDR3 reads CASSYDGNQPQHF. The CDR3 bases are TGTGCCAGCAGTTACGACGGGAATCAGCCCCAGCATTTT. J is TRBJ1-5 and V is TRBV6-5; the D is unclear. V was trimmed by 2 bases and J by 4 bases, leaving 6 bases between them. Per germline, CDR1 MNHEY and CDR2 SVGAGI. The CDR3 consists of 13 residues.